This T cell receptor (beta chain) appears in the sequencing data of a study of blood T cell repertoires in COVID-19. Study-level information: Sites across the United States, Italy and Spain contributed samples from acute and convalescent COVID-19. PBMCs, B-cell-depleted T cells, or T cells provided the cDNA or gDNA that made up the material.

In the source study's methods: Amplified reference gene primers provided the basis for estimating nucleated cell counts. The repertoire was sequenced with immunoSEQ multiplex PCR; TCRdb's copy has only in-frame clones and lacks some. The DNA was the basis for D and trimming; V, J and clone size are from that table. The profile shows around 270,000 clones, around 89% of them singletons. Trimming removed 3 bases at V and 0 bases at J, with 14 bases between. This CDR3 comprises 16 residues. The germline CDR1 and CDR2 sequences are LNHDA and SQIVND (reference sequence). This clone turned up a few times. The chain links TRBV19 to TRBJ1-1; possible D gene TRBD1, 5 bases. The specimen was peripheral blood. This receptor was obtained from a man aged 40-55 years with acute or convalescent COVID-19. The chain's CDR3 is CASSIGRVRLNTEAFF. The CDR3 nucleotides read TGTGCCAGTAGTATCGGCAGGGTTCGATTGAACACTGAAGCTTTCTTT.